The text below deals with one TCR beta chain. The data belong to a study of shared clonotypes between healthy human individuals. Sequencing used immunoSEQ multiplex PCR; TCRdb keeps in-frame clones, though not all of them. The sample contains around 2.1 million clones, 90% to 96% of which appear only once. J gave up 2 bases and V 3 bases, and 5 bases lay outside the gene matches. Germline CDR1 reads ENHRY; CDR2 reads SYGVKD. This CDR3 has 15 amino acids. Sequencing was carried out using naive CD4+ T cells sorted from blood. Specified subset: CD45RA+ positively selected. The chain recombines TRBV10-3 with TRBJ2-3; 7 bases align to TRBD2. The receptor was derived from a young man in good health. In DNA form, the CDR3 reads TGTGCCATCAGTGATGGGGGGGGGACCACAGATACGCAGTATTTT. This sequence encodes CAISDGGGTTDTQYF.